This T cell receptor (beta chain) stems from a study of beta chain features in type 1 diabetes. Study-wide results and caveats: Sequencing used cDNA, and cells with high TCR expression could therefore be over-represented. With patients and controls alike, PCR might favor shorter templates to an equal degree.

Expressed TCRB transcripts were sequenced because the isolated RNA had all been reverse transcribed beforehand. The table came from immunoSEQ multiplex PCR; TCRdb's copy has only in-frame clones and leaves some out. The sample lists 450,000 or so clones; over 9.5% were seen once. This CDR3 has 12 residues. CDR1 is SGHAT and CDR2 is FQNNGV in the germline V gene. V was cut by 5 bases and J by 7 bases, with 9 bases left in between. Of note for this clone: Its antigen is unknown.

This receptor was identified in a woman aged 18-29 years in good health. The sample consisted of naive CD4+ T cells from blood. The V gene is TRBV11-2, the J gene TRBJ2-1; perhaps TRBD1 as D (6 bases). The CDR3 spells CASSTQGNEQFF. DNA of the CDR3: TGTGCCAGCAGCACCCAGGGGAATGAGCAGTTCTTC.